Shown below are 9 T cell receptor beta chains from a single sample sequenced in a study of blood T cell repertoires in COVID-19. Assay used: immunoSEQ multiplex PCR; TCRdb lists only in-frame clones, some missing. The table shows 150,000 to 200,000 clones, with roughly 80% occurring only once. Sequencing was performed on peripheral blood. The receptors stem from a woman aged 80 or over with acute or convalescent COVID-19.

The genes are TRBV7-2 and TRBJ2-2; 10 bases match TRBD2. V shed 3 bases, J shed 5 bases, and the junction held 6 bases outside the gene matches. Per germline, CDR1 SGHTA and CDR2 FQGNSA. The length of the CDR3 is 16 residues. DNA of the CDR3: TGTGCCAGCAGCTTCTACTCTAGCGGGAGAACCGGGGAGCTGTTTTTT. It codes for CASSFYSSGRTGELFF.

The V call is TRBV4-2, the J call TRBJ2-3; 10 positions agree with TRBD2. Germline trimming cut 0 bases from V and 2 bases from J; bases unmatched to any gene: 8. The CDR3 is 18 amino acids. Germline lookup yields CDR1 LGHNA and CDR2 YNFKEQ. The CDR3 nucleotides are TGTGCCAGCAGCCAAGAGCCTAGCGGGAGCTCTCTCACAGATACGCAGTATTTT. This codes for CASSQEPSGSSLTDTQYF.

The chain recombines TRBV6-4 with TRBJ2-1; 11 bases match TRBD2. Losses at the gene ends were 0 bases for V and 3 bases for J; bases not matched to a gene: 1. The CDR3 has 16 amino acids. Germline CDR1 and CDR2: MRHNA and SNTAGT. The CDR3, as DNA: TGTGCCAGCAGTGACTCGGGGACTAGCGGCTACAATGAGCAGTTCTTC. It translates to CASSDSGTSGYNEQFF.

The V and J genes are TRBV6-1 and TRBJ1-1; 10 bases are shared with TRBD1. V dropped 4 bases and J dropped 1; count of bases not matched to a gene: 9. The CDR3 has 17 residues. Germline CDR1 and CDR2: MNHNS and SASEGT. In DNA form, the CDR3 reads TGTGCCAGCAGTGCACACTGGACAGGGGGAAGGAACACTGAAGCTTTCTTT. This translates into CASSAHWTGGRNTEAFF.

The V and J genes are TRBV7-8 and TRBJ1-1; TRBD1 matches at 7 bases. J lost 6 bases, V lost 5 bases, and 12 bases had no gene match. Germline V gives CDR1 SGHVS, CDR2 FQNEAQ. There are 15 residues in the CDR3. The CDR3 loop is CASSPVGQPGAEAFF. CDR3 nucleotides: TGTGCCAGCAGCCCAGTGGGACAGCCAGGGGCTGAAGCTTTCTTT.

V gene TRBV6-5 combines with J gene TRBJ2-1; the D is unclear. This CDR3 has 12 residues. V was trimmed by 7 bases and J by 3 bases, leaving 7 bases between them. Germline V gives CDR1 MNHEY, CDR2 SVGAGI. The CDR3 region has the DNA TGTGCCAGCAAAGACTTCTACAATGAGCAGTTCTTC. It is translated as CASKDFYNEQFF.

The gene calls are TRBV4-3 and TRBJ1-6; 8 positions agree with TRBD1. CDR1 is LGHNA and CDR2 is YSLEER in the germline V gene. The trim removed 3 bases at V and 7 bases at J, leaving 14 bases unmatched. This CDR3 has 18 residues. CDR3 protein: CASSQMGTGGVGNSPLHF. CDR3 bases: TGCGCCAGCAGCCAGATGGGGACAGGAGGGGTGGGAAATTCACCCCTCCACTTT.

The gene calls are TRBV9 and TRBJ2-2; 7 bases match TRBD2. Losses at the gene ends were 2 bases for V and 6 bases for J; bases not matched to a gene: 7. The CDR3 contains 15 residues. Germline-derived CDR1 and CDR2 are SGDLS and YYNGEE. The CDR3 reads CASSVRAGIPGELFF. In nucleotides, the CDR3 is TGTGCCAGCAGCGTTCGAGCGGGGATTCCCGGGGAGCTGTTTTTT. Full variable domain (missing parts from reference TRBV9 and TRBJ2-2): DSGVTQTPKHLITATGQRVTLRCSPRSGDLSVYWYQQSLDQGLQFLIQYYNGEERAKGNILERFSAQQFPDLHSELNLSSLELGDSALYFCASSVRAGIPGELFFGEGSRLTVL.

The chain joins TRBV28 to TRBJ1-1; D unclear. The germline V and J ends were trimmed by 3 bases and 3 bases, with 17 bases remaining between them. The CDR3 has 16 amino acids. The germline V gene encodes CDR1 MDHEN and CDR2 SYDVKM. CDR3 DNA sequence: TGTGCCAGCAGTTTCCTACTAGGGTCTCAGGACACTGAAGCTTTCTTT. Translated, it gives CASSFLLGSQDTEAFF.